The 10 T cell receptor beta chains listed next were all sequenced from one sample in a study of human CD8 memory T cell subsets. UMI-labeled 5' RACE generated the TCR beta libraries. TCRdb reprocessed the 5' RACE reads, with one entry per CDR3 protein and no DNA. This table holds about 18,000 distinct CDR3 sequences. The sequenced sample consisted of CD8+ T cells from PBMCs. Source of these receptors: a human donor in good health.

The CDR3 loop is CASSLKGQTMNTEAFF. The rearrangement uses TRBV5-1 and TRBJ1-1; checking the TCRdb D call of TRBD1 is not possible without DNA. CDR1 is SGHRS and CDR2 is YFSETQ in the germline V gene. This CDR3 is built from 16 residues. The full variable domain, completed using reference TRBV5-1 and TRBJ1-1, is KAGVTQTPRYLIKTRGQQVTLSCSPISGHRSVSWYQQTPGQGLQFLFEYFSETQRNKGNFPGRFSGRQFSNSRSEMNVSTLELGDSALYLCASSLKGQTMNTEAFFGQGTRLTVV.

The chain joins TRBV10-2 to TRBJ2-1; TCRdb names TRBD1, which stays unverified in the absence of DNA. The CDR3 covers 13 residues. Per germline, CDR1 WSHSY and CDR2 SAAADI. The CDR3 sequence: CASSEAGYNEQFF.

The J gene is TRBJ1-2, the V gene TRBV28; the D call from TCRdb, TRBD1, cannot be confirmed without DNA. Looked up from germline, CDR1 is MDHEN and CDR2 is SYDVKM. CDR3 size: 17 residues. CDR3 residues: CASSQIATTGFSYGNTF.

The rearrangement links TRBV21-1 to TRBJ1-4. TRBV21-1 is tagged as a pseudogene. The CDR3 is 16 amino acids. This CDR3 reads CASSKALSGLFAKLFF.

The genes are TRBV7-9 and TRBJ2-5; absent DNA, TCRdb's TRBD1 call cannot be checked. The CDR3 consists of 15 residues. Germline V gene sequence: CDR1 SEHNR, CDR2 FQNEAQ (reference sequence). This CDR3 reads CASSLKDGRGETQYF.

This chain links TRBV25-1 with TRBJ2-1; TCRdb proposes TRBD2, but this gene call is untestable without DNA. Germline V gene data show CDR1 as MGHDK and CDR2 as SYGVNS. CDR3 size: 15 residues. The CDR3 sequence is CASSEESWENNEQFF.

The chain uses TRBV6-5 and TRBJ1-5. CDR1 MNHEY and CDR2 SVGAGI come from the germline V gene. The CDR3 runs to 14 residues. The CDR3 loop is CASSPEEGLVPQHF.

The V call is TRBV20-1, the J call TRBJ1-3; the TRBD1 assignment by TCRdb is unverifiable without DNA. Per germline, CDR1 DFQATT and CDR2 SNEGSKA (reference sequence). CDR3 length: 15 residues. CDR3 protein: CSARDFGGYGNTIYF.

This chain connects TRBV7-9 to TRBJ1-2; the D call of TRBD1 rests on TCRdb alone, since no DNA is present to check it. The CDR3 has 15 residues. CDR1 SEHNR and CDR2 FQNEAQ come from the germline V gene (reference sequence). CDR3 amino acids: CASSLDAGTVWGYTF.

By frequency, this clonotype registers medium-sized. The CDR3 here is CSARDLRGGTEAFF. The chain couples TRBV20-1 to TRBJ1-1; TCRdb's D gene call, TRBD1, goes unchecked for lack of DNA. Germline loops: CDR1 DFQATT, CDR2 SNEGSKA (reference sequence). CDR3 length: 14 residues.